Reported below is one T cell receptor beta chain. No antigen is known for it. Qualities for individual bases were not recorded, and no much larger clone is one base off. This entry belongs to a study of T cells in localized non-small cell lung cancer (dated by TCRdb to the early 2020s). Describing the broader study: Comparing tumors with uninvolved tumor-adjacent lungs, the study looked at the T cell repertoires of fewer than 250 patients with early-stage NSCLC. All 220 or so NSCLC patients in the cohort were treatment-naive and had localized lung tumors that were resected. NSCLC patients had a mean age of approximately 72 years, and 129 were male and around 99 female. Summary of the overall study and its limitations: Longer overall survival was associated with higher T cell density in blood, whereas shorter survival was associated with higher clonality in adjacent lung. A median of around 60 of the top 100 tumor clones turned up in the paired uninvolved adjacent lung, and roughly 30 of those clones also ranked among the top 100 of that same adjacent lung. The highest T cell clonality was observed in uninvolved tumor-adjacent lung, where clonality exceeded that of tumor, suggesting that antigenic responses were more focused in uninvolved tumor-adjacent lung. Since the design was exploratory, TCR variables were selected using unadjusted p-values with no false-discovery rate correction. Because multi-region tumor sequencing was not performed, intratumor heterogeneity could not be ruled out.

Based on the germline V gene (reference sequence), the CDR1 and CDR2 sequences are MNHEY and SMNVEV. The CDR3 contains 16 residues, cysteine and phenylalanine counted. Only CDR3 DNA is held: 48 bases, read in frame from base 1. Cut back by 2 bases and 0 bases, the V and J ends lie 11 bases apart. At diagnosis, tumor, uninvolved tumor-adjacent lung and peripheral blood were collected and then preserved as a mix of FFPE and fresh-frozen material. For TCR repertoire profiling, the blood samples were analyzed as peripheral blood mononuclear cells. TCR beta CDR3 regions were sequenced from DNA using the immunoSEQ Assay. The published analysis was carried out like this. To compute T cell density, TCR beta template counts were normalized to usable DNA, which was estimated by amplifying housekeeping genes. Using the preseqR package, richness was estimated by extrapolating to 120,000 templates for tissue samples and 400,000 templates for PBMC samples. Clonality was calculated as one minus Pielou's evenness. Tissue-enriched TCRs were identified by differential abundance testing using productive amino-acid clonotypes, minimum total count 5 and alpha 0.1. Repertoire overlap between compartments was quantified with the Jaccard Index and Morisita Overlap Index. GLIPH grouped TCR beta CDR3s together with public tetramer-defined viral CDR3s, and a viral motif had to include at least three viral sequences and show V-gene enrichment. TCRdb mirrors the immuneACCESS table, restricted to in-frame sequences. Some clones are absent from its copies; in checked studies, under half trace to an unresolved V gene, and the reason for the others is unknown. That table is the source of V, J and clone size, and D and trimming were worked out from the DNA. The sample data list roughly 35,000 clones, and 92% of these were observed just once. Clones ranked in the top ten supply less than 2.5% of the sample.

The source is a female donor at least 60 years old with stage I lung adenocarcinoma. This chain is built from TRBV27 and TRBJ2-1; TRBD1 is possibly the D segment (6 matching bases). The source material was peripheral blood, sampled before any cancer treatment. The DNA sequence is TGTGCCAGCAGTTTAGTCCCCAGGGGCTCCTACAATGAGCAGTTCTTC. It translates to CASSLVPRGSYNEQFF.